The 30 T cell receptor beta chains below were found in one sample sequenced in a study of T cells in Graves' hyperthyroidism and ophthalmopathy. Researchers took RNA transcripts and amplified the TCR beta CDR3 regions from them. The HTBI primer set was used in a first-round RT-PCR of the TCR CDR3. Using its own MiXCR run on the multiplex PCR reads, TCRdb lists one record per CDR3 protein. In the table there are around 690,000 distinct CDR3 sequences, 15% to 20% of which are singletons. Sequences were obtained from blood. Receptors originate from a man in his forties or fifties with Graves' hyperthyroidism.

This sequence joins TRBV6-2 or TRBV6-3 and TRBJ2-7; 9 bases line up with TRBD1. The junction had 3 bases not matched to a gene; V was cut back by 5 bases and J by 4 bases. Germline-derived CDR1 and CDR2 are MNHEY and SVGEGT. The CDR3 is 13 residues long. This chain's CDR3 is CASSEDRGYEQYF. The CDR3 DNA follows: TGTGCCAGCAGTGAGGACAGGGGATACGAGCAGTACTTC.

In its sample, this clonotype was seen a few times. The CDR3, as DNA: TGTGCCAGCAGCCCTTCGACTAGCGGGAGCTACAATGAGCAGTTCTTC. It codes for CASSPSTSGSYNEQFF. The rearrangement links TRBV4-2 to TRBJ2-1, with TRBD2 matching 12 bases. J lost 3 bases, V lost 4 bases, and 4 bases had no gene match. The CDR3 runs 16 residues. CDR1 and CDR2 from the germline V gene are LGHNA and YNFKEQ.

This clonotype has at least ten counts. The chain joins TRBV29-1 to TRBJ1-1; 7 bases agree with TRBD1. With V trimmed by 3 bases and J by 1 base, 2 bases remained unmatched. The V gene's germline CDR1 is SQVTM and CDR2 ANQGSEA. The CDR3 sequence is 13 residues long. Here the CDR3 reads CSVEGQRNTEAFF. The CDR3 bases are TGCAGCGTTGAGGGACAGAGGAACACTGAAGCTTTCTTT.

In this sample, this clonotype turned up many times. The chain has TRBV12-3 or TRBV12-4 and TRBJ2-1; TRBD2 matches at 12 bases. Trimming cost V 5 bases and J 10 bases; bases outside gene matches: 6. The CDR3 extends over 14 amino acids. As DNA, the CDR3 is TGTGCCAGCAGTGCTAGCGGGAGGGCCGAGGAGCAGTTCTTC. Its protein product is CASSASGRAEEQFF.

In its sample, this clonotype was seen a few times. A read error is possible here, since a much larger clone lies one base away. V usage is TRBV12-3 or TRBV12-4 and J usage is TRBJ1-4, with D possibly being TRBD1 (6 bases). This CDR3 comprises 13 residues. Deletions cut 1 base from V and 7 bases from J, with 7 bases between. The CDR3 coding sequence is TGTGCCAGCAGTTTAGGACAGGTTGAAAAACTGTTTTTT. Amino acids: CASSLGQVEKLFF.

About this clonotype itself: A read error may account for a junction end that differs from germline. This rearrangement joins TRBV28 to TRBJ2-1; 11 nucleotides agree with TRBD1. Germline assignment: CDR1 MDHEN and CDR2 SYDVKM. The CDR3 runs to 16 residues. The chain's CDR3 is CDSSLGQGARDNEQFF. CDR3 DNA sequence: TGTGACAGCAGTTTAGGACAGGGGGCTCGAGACAATGAGCAGTTCTTC.

This clonotype was seen many times. V is TRBV4-3 and J is TRBJ2-7; D is unclear. Germline-derived CDR1 and CDR2 are LGHNA and YSLEER. The CDR3 runs 14 residues. With 3 bases removed from V and 0 bases from J, the gap between germline ends came to 9 bases. CDR3 sequence (DNA): TGCGCCAGCAGCCAGGGGTGGGGCTCCTACGAGCAGTACTTC. Protein product: CASSQGWGSYEQYF.

This clonotype was picked up a small number of times. The J gene is TRBJ2-7, the V gene TRBV3-1; perhaps TRBD2 as D (5 bases). Trimming pared 1 base from V and 4 bases from J, leaving 14 bases between. This CDR3 region has 15 residues. Germline values: CDR1 LGHDT, CDR2 YNNKEL (reference sequence). The CDR3 nucleotides are TGTGCCAGCAGCCAAGGGTCGGGGTCAGGATACGAGCAGTACTTC. This codes for CASSQGSGSGYEQYF.

This chain connects TRBV4-1 to TRBJ2-1; tentative D call: TRBD1 (5 bases). The CDR3 contains 11 residues. Germline lookup yields CDR1 MGHRA and CDR2 YSYEKL. Between the trimmed V and J ends, which lost 3 bases and 8 bases, there was a span of 5 bases. CDR3 in amino acids: CASSHRDEQFF. CDR3 bases: TGCGCCAGCAGCCACAGGGATGAGCAGTTCTTC.

This clonotype occurred many times. This sequence joins TRBV15 and TRBJ2-3; possible D gene TRBD2, 6 bases. Trimming shortened V by 8 bases and J by 6 bases, and 18 bases separated the two germline ends. The CDR3 is 14 residues long. CDR1 LNHNV and CDR2 YYDKDF come from the germline V gene (reference sequence). CDR3: CATDKSGPADTQYF. CDR3 in DNA: TGTGCCACCGATAAGAGCGGGCCGGCTGATACGCAGTATTTT.

CDR3 in amino acids: CASSSRSGGRGIGYEQYF. The CDR3 DNA follows: TGTGCCAGTAGTAGCCGTTCAGGGGGCCGCGGAATAGGCTACGAGCAGTACTTC. The chain joins TRBV19 to TRBJ2-7, with TRBD1 matching over 8 bases. The V gene's germline CDR1 is LNHDA and CDR2 SQIVND (reference sequence). Trimming at V came to 4 bases and at J to 3 bases, leaving 17 bases not matched to a gene. The CDR3 loop spans 18 amino acids.

The chain carries TRBV6-2 or TRBV6-3 and TRBJ2-1; 14 bases fit TRBD2. CDR3 length equals 16 residues. Germline V gene data show CDR1 as MNHEY and CDR2 as SVGEGT. The J segment lost 7 bases and the V segment lost 5 bases, leaving 7 bases of the junction unmatched. The CDR3 loop is CASSLERLAGGNEQFF. The CDR3 region has the DNA TGTGCCAGCAGTCTAGAAAGACTAGCGGGAGGGAATGAGCAGTTCTTC.

This clonotype was observed at least ten times. The chain has TRBV6-1 and TRBJ1-1; D ambiguous. Per the germline V gene, CDR1 is MNHNS and CDR2 is SASEGT. This CDR3 has 14 amino acids. The V and J ends lost 6 bases and 0 bases respectively, with 11 bases between them. The CDR3 nucleotides read TGTGCCAGCAGCAAGGGAGACTTGAACACTGAAGCTTTCTTT. It encodes CASSKGDLNTEAFF.

V and J are TRBV28 and TRBJ1-2; D might be TRBD1 (6 bases). The length of the CDR3 is 16 residues. Per germline, CDR1 MDHEN and CDR2 SYDVKM. V gave up 2 bases and J gave up 2 bases, with 15 bases separating them. The CDR3: CASSLGSAGANYGYTF. The CDR3 DNA is TGTGCCAGCAGTTTAGGTTCTGCAGGGGCGAACTATGGCTACACCTTC.

This clonotype was seen a few times. This chain uses TRBV7-6 with TRBJ1-2, with a possible D match to TRBD1 (6 bases). CDR1 SGHVS and CDR2 FNYEAQ come from the germline V gene. There are 15 residues in the CDR3. V lost 1 base and J 6 bases, leaving 15 bases between the germline ends. In nucleotides, the CDR3 is TGTGCCAGCAGCTTAGTGTCTCGGGGGCTGAATGGCTACACCTTC. This translates into CASSLVSRGLNGYTF.

At least ten counts were recorded for this clonotype. The rearrangement uses TRBV28 and TRBJ1-1; TRBD1 agrees at 7 bases. CDR3 size: 14 residues. Germline V lookup: CDR1 MDHEN, CDR2 SYDVKM. With 4 bases clipped from V and 1 base from J, the junction kept 3 bases outside the gene matches. The CDR3 DNA reads TGTGCCAGCAGTTCTTGGACAGGGAACACTGAAGCTTTCTTT. Translating gives CASSSWTGNTEAFF.

This clonotype was found a few times. The rearrangement joins TRBV7-9 to TRBJ1-2; D gene unclear. This CDR3 contains 15 residues. Germline-derived CDR1 and CDR2 are SEHNR and FQNEAQ (reference sequence). V lost 1 base and J 6 bases, leaving 15 bases between the germline ends. The CDR3 DNA sequence: TGTGCCAGCAGCTTAGGGGGATTGGGCCCCGATGGCTACACCTTC. This translates into CASSLGGLGPDGYTF.

At least ten counts were recorded for this clonotype. This sequence joins TRBV27 and TRBJ2-7, with TRBD1 identical over 9 bases. Unmatched junction bases numbered 9, after V lost 10 bases and J lost 5 bases. The CDR3 spans 13 residues. Germline values: CDR1 MNHEY, CDR2 SMNVEV (reference sequence). CDR3 sequence (DNA): TGTGCCACCCGGACAGGGGCTAGCAACGAGCAGTACTTC. Protein product: CATRTGASNEQYF.

The chain has TRBV20-1 and TRBJ2-3, with D possibly matching TRBD1 (5 bases). Germline V gives CDR1 DFQATT, CDR2 SNEGSKA (reference sequence). The CDR3 is 14 residues long. Trimming removed 0 bases from V and 2 bases from J, with 9 bases in between. The CDR3: CSARDRQTTDTQYF. The CDR3 bases are TGCAGTGCTAGAGATCGACAGACCACAGATACGCAGTATTTT.

This clonotype was seen ten or more times. The rearrangement joins TRBV5-1 to TRBJ2-3, with a tentative D call TRBD1 (6 bases). Germline loops: CDR1 SGHRS, CDR2 YFSETQ. CDR3 length: 15 amino acids. V lost 5 bases and J lost 0, with 13 bases in between. CDR3 nucleotides: TGCGCCAGCAGACCGGACAGCACTAGCACAGATACGCAGTATTTT. It is translated as CASRPDSTSTDTQYF.

CDR3 bases: TGTGCCAGCAGCACGTGGACTAGCGGGGGCGAGCAGTTCTTC. Protein product: CASSTWTSGGEQFF. The V call is TRBV7-2, the J call TRBJ2-1; TRBD2 agrees at 13 bases. CDR1 and CDR2 from the germline V gene are SGHTA and FQGNSA. The V and J ends lost 5 bases and 10 bases, in that order; junction bases with no gene match: 5. The CDR3 is 14 residues long.

This chain joins TRBV12-3 or TRBV12-4 and TRBJ1-2; D might be TRBD1 (5 bases). V lost 7 bases and J 6 bases, leaving 15 bases between the germline ends. This CDR3 is 13 amino acids long. CDR3 sequence: CASTLPGFDGYTF. CDR3 nucleotide sequence: TGTGCCAGCACCCTTCCAGGGTTCGATGGCTACACCTTC.

This clonotype was detected many times. The rearrangement uses TRBV5-1 and TRBJ1-3; D is uncertain. Germline CDR1 and CDR2: SGHRS and YFSETQ. The CDR3 spans 18 residues. Trimming removed 0 bases from V and 0 bases from J, with 16 bases in between. CDR3 protein: CASSLAFSWKTSGNTIYF. The CDR3, as DNA: TGCGCCAGCAGCTTGGCCTTTTCGTGGAAGACCTCTGGAAACACCATATATTTT. The complete variable domain, with remaining parts taken from reference TRBV5-1 and TRBJ1-3, reads KAGVTQTPRYLIKTRGQQVTLSCSPISGHRSVSWYQQTPGQGLQFLFEYFSETQRNKGNFPGRFSGRQFSNSRSEMNVSTLELGDSALYLCASSLAFSWKTSGNTIYFGEGSWLTVV.

This clonotype has ten or more counts. This sequence joins TRBV12-3 or TRBV12-4 and TRBJ2-2, with D tentatively TRBD1 (5 bases). This CDR3 has 14 residues. The V gene lost 1 base and the J gene lost 7 bases, with 10 bases spanning the gap. The CDR3 DNA sequence: TGTGCCAGCAGTTTAGGGCAGGGCATCGGGGAGCTGTTTTTT. Translated, it gives CASSLGQGIGELFF.

This clonotype was picked up many times. The V and J genes are TRBV20-1 and TRBJ1-5; 7 nucleotides match TRBD1. Germline V lookup: CDR1 DFQATT, CDR2 SNEGSKA (reference sequence). The CDR3 totals 15 residues. After removal of 5 bases from V and 3 bases from J, the junction contained 10 bases not matched to a gene. This CDR3 is CSAQIQGSTNQPQHF. CDR3 nucleotides: TGCAGTGCTCAAATACAGGGGAGTACCAATCAGCCCCAGCATTTT.

The table lists this clonotype with many counts. The V call is TRBV11-1, the J call TRBJ1-1; 8 positions match TRBD1. The ends lost 8 bases at V and 3 bases at J; junction bases unmatched: 2. This CDR3 has 12 residues. CDR1 and CDR2 from the germline V gene are SGHAT and FQDESV (reference sequence). As DNA, the CDR3 is TGTGCCAGCTCCAGGGGGCACACTGAAGCTTTCTTT. It codes for CASSRGHTEAFF.

This clonotype was seen ten or more times. The J gene is TRBJ2-1, the V gene TRBV12-3 or TRBV12-4; D is perhaps TRBD1 (5 bases). The CDR3 spans 14 residues. V lost 5 bases and J 7 bases, leaving 15 bases between the germline ends. This chain's CDR3 is CASSQGYTENEQFF. In DNA, the CDR3 is TGTGCCAGCAGTCAGGGCTATACGGAAAATGAGCAGTTCTTC.

The sample holds many counts of this clonotype. The V gene is TRBV12-3 or TRBV12-4, the J gene TRBJ2-2, with 7 bases lining up with TRBD1. Trimming took 5 bases from V and 4 from J; bases not matched to a gene: 1. This CDR3 is built from 13 residues. The CDR3 region has the DNA TGTGCCAGCAGTACAGGGGCCACCGGGGAGCTGTTTTTT. Translating it yields CASSTGATGELFF.

This clonotype has a handful of counts. The rearrangement uses TRBV6-5 and TRBJ1-2; 7 nucleotides agree with TRBD1. The germline gives CDR1 MNHEY, CDR2 SVGAGI. The CDR3 runs to 14 residues. V lost 0 bases, J lost 8 bases, and 6 bases stayed unmatched. The CDR3 sequence: CASSYSTGASGYTF. CDR3 bases: TGTGCCAGCAGTTACTCAACAGGGGCGTCGGGCTACACCTTC.

This clonotype was observed a few times. The V call is TRBV6-1, the J call TRBJ1-5, with 7 bases fitting TRBD1. This CDR3 spans 18 amino acids. Germline values: CDR1 MNHNS, CDR2 SASEGT. Trimming at V came to 4 bases and at J to 3 bases, leaving 15 bases not matched to a gene. The CDR3 DNA sequence: TGTGCCAGCAGTGGACCGCTCGGGACAGAGGTTTCCAATCAGCCCCAGCATTTT. The encoded protein is CASSGPLGTEVSNQPQHF.